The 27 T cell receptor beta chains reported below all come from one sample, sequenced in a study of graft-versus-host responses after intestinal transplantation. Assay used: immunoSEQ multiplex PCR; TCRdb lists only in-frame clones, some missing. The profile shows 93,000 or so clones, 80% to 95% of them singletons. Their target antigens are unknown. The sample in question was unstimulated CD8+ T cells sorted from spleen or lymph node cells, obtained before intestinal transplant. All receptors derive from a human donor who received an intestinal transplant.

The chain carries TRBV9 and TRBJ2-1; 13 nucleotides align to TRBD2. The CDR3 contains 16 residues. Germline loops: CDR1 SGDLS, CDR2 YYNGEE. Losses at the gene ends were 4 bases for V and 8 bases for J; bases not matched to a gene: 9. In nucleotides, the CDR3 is TGTGCCAGCAGCCCGGGACTAGCGGGGACTTGGGATGAGCAGTTCTTC. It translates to CASSPGLAGTWDEQFF.

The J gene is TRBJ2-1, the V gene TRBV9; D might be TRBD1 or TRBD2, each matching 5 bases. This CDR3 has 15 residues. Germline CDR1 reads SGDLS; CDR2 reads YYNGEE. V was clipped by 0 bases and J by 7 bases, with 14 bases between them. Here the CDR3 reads CASSVGGGLTNEQFF. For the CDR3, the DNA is TGTGCCAGCAGCGTAGGGGGCGGGCTGACTAATGAGCAGTTCTTC.

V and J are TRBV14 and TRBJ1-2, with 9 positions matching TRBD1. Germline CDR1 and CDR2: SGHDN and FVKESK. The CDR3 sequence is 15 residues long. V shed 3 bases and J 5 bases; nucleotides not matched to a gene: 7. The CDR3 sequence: CASSQMGTGLYGYTF. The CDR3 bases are TGTGCCAGCAGCCAGATGGGGACAGGGTTGTATGGCTACACCTTC.

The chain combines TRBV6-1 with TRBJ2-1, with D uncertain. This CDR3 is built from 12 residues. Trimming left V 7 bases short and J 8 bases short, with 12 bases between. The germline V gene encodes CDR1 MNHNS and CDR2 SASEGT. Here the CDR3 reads CASNFLADEQFF. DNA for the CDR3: TGTGCCAGCAATTTTTTAGCCGATGAGCAGTTCTTC.

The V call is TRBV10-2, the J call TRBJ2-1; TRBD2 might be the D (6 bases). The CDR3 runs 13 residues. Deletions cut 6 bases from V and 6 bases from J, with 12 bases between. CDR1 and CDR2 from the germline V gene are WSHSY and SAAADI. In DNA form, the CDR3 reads TGCGCCAGCAGGATGGGGACTGTCAATGAGCAGTTCTTC. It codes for CASRMGTVNEQFF.

The CDR3 spells CASSLTPTGNEQFF. CDR3 nucleotide sequence: TGTGCCAGCAGTCTGACCCCGACAGGCAATGAGCAGTTCTTC. The V and J genes are TRBV6-5 and TRBJ2-1; a weak D match, TRBD1 (6 bases). Germline CDR1 is MNHEY and CDR2 is SVGAGI. Between the trimmed V and J ends, which lost 5 bases and 6 bases, there was a span of 14 bases. This CDR3 comprises 14 residues.

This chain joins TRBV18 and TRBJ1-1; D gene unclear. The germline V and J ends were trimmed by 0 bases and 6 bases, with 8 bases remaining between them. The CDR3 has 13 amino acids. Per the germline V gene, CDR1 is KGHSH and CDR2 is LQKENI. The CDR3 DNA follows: TGTGCCAGCTCACCACCAGAGGGTTCTGAAGCTTTCTTT. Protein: CASSPPEGSEAFF.

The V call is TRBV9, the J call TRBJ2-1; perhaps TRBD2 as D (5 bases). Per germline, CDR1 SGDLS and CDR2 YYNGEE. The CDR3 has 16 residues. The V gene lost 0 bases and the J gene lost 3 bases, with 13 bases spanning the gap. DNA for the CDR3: TGTGCCAGCAGCGTAGAACCCGGGATCTTCTACAATGAGCAGTTCTTC. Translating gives CASSVEPGIFYNEQFF.

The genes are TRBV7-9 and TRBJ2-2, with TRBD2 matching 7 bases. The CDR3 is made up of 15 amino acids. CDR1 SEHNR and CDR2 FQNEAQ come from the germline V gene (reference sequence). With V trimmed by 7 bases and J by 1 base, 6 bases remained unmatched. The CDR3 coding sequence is TGTGCCAGCACCGGGGCGGGGGAGAACACCGGGGAGCTGTTTTTT. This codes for CASTGAGENTGELFF.

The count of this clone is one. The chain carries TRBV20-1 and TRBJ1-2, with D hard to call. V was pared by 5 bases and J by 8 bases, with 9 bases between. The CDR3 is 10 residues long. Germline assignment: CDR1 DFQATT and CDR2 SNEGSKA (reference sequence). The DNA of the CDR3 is TGCAGTGCTCTTAGTATGGGCTACACCTTC. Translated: CSALSMGYTF.

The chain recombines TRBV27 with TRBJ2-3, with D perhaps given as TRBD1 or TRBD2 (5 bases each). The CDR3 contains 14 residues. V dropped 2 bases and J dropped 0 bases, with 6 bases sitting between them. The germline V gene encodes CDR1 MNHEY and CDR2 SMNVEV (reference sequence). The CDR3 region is CASSLEGSTDTQYF. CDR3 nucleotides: TGTGCCAGCAGTTTAGAGGGGAGCACAGATACGCAGTATTTT.

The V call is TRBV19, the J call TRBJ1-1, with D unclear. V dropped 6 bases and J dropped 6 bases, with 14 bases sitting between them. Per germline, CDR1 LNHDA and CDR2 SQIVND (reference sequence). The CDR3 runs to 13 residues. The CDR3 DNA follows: TGTGCCAGTAGCGAAAGCCTGGGGTCTGAAGCTTTCTTT. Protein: CASSESLGSEAFF.

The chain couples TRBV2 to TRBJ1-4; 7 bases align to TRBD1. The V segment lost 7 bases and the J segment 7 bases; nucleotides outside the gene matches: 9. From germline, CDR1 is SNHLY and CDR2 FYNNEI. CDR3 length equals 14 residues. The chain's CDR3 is CASNRQGDTEKLFF. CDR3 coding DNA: TGTGCCAGCAACCGCCAGGGGGACACTGAAAAACTGTTTTTT.

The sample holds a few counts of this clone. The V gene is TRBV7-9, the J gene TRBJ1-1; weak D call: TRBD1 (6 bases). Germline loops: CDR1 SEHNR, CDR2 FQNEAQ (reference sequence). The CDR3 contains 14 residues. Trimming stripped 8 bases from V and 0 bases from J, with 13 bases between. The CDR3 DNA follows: TGTGCCAGCGGACCGGGACAATTGAACACTGAAGCTTTCTTT. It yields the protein CASGPGQLNTEAFF.

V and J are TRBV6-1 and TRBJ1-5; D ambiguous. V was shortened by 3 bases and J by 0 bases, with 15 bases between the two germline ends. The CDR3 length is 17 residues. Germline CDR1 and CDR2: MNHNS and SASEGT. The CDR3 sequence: CASSDAADLHSNQPQHF. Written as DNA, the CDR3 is TGTGCCAGCAGTGACGCTGCCGATTTACATAGCAATCAGCCCCAGCATTTT.

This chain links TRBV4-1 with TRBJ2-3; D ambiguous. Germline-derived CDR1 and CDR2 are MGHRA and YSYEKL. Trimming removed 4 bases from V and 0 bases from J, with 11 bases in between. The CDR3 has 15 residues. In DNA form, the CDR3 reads TGCGCCAGCAGCCGAGGCGAACGAAGCACAGATACGCAGTATTTT. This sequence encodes CASSRGERSTDTQYF.

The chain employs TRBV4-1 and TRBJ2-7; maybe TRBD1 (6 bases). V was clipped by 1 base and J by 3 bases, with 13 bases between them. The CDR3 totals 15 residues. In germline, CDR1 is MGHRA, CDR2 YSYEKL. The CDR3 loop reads CASSQVRGGDYEQYF. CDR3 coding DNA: TGCGCCAGCAGCCAAGTCCGAGGGGGTGACTACGAGCAGTACTTC.

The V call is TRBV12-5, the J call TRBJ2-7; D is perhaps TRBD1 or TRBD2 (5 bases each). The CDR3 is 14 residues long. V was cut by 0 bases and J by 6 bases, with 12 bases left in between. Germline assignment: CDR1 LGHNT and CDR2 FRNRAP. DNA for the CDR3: TGTGCTAGTGGTTTGGTACAAACGGGGCCCGAGCAGTACTTC. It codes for CASGLVQTGPEQYF.

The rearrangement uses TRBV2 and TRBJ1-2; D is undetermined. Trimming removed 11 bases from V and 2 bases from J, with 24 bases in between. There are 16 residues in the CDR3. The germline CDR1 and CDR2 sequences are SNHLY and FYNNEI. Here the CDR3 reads CAGVPSRGLENYGYTF. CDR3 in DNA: TGTGCCGGAGTGCCCAGTCGAGGTCTCGAGAACTATGGCTACACCTTC. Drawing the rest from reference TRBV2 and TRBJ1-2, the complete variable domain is EPEVTQTPSHQVTQMGQEVILRCVPISNHLYFYWYRQILGQKVEFLVSFYNNEISEKSEIFDDQFSVERPDGSNFTLKIRSTKLEDSAMYFCAGVPSRGLENYGYTFGSGTRLTVV.

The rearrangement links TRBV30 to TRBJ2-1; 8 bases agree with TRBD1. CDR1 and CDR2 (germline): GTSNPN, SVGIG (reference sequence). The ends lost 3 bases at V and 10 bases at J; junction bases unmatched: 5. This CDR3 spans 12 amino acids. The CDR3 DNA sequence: TGTGCCTGGAGCCCCGGACAGGGCGAGCAGTTCTTC. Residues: CAWSPGQGEQFF.

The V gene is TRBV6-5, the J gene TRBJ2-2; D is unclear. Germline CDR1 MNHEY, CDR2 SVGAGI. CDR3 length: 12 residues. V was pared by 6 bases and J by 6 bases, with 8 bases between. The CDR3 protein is CASSPSAGELFF. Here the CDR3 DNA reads TGTGCCAGCAGCCCTTCCGCCGGGGAGCTGTTTTTT.

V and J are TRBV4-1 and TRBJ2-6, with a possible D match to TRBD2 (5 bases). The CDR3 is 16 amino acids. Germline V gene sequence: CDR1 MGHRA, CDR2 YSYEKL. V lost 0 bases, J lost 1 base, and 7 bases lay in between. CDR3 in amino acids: CASSQDTGSGANVLTF. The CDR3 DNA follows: TGCGCCAGCAGCCAAGATACGGGATCTGGGGCCAACGTCCTGACTTTC.

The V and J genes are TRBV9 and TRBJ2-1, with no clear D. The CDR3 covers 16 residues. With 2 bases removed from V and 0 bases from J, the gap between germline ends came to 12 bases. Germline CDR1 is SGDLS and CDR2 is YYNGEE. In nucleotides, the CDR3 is TGTGCCAGCAGCGTCTTTTGGTCTGACTCCTACAATGAGCAGTTCTTC. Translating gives CASSVFWSDSYNEQFF.

The CDR3: CASSFPPGGGYEQYF. CDR3 sequence (DNA): TGCGCCAGCAGCTTCCCCCCCGGAGGAGGCTACGAGCAGTACTTC. This sequence joins TRBV5-1 and TRBJ2-7; TRBD2 might be the D (5 bases). Germline V lookup: CDR1 SGHRS, CDR2 YFSETQ. The V and J ends lost 2 bases and 3 bases respectively, with 15 bases between them. This CDR3 comprises 15 residues.

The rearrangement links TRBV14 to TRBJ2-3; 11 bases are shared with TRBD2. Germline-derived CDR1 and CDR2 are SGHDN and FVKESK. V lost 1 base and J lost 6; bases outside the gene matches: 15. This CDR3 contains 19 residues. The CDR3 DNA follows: TGTGCCAGCAGCCAAGGAGTTAGCGGGGGGGCCTTTTGGGCGGATACGCAGTATTTT. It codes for CASSQGVSGGAFWADTQYF.

The CDR3 region is CASSSLTDTQYF. Written as DNA, the CDR3 is TGTGCCAGCAGCTCCCTCACAGATACGCAGTATTTT. The V gene is TRBV7-9, the J gene TRBJ2-3; unclear D gene. Trimming pared 4 bases from V and 2 bases from J, leaving 4 bases between. This CDR3 has 12 amino acids. Germline V gives CDR1 SEHNR, CDR2 FQNEAQ (reference sequence).

The CDR3 loop is CASSLAQDRAGQETQYF. The DNA for the CDR3 is TGTGCCAGCAGCTTAGCCCAAGACAGGGCGGGCCAAGAGACCCAGTACTTC. The rearrangement links TRBV7-9 to TRBJ2-5, with 7 bases fitting TRBD1. The V gene end was trimmed by 0 bases and the J gene end by 1 base; junction bases not matched to a gene: 8. Germline loops: CDR1 SEHNR, CDR2 FQNEAQ (reference sequence). CDR3 length: 17 residues.